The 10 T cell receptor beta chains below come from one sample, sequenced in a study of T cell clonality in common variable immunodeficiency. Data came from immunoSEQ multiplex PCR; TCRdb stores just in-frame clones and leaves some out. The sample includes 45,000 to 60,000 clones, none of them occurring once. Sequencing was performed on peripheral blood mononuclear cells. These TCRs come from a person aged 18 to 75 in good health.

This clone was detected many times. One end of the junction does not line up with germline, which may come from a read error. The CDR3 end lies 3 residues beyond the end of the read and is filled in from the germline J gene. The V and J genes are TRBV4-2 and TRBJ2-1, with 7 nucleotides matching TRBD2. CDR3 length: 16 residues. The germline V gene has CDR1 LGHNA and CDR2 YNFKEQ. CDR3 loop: CASRGAGGLGIDEQFF. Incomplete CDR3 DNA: TGCGCCAGCAGAGGCGCCGGAGGACTAGGTATCGATGAG.

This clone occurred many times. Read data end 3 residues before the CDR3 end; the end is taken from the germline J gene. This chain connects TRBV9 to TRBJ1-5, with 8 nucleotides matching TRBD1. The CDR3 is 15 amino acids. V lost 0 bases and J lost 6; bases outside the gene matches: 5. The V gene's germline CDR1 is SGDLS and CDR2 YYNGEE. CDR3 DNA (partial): TGTGCCAGCAGCGTAGAAGGGACAGGAACTCAGCCC. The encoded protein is CASSVEGTGTQP. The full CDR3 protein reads CASSVEGTGTQPQHF.

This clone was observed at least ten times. CDR3 DNA, as far as it was read: TGTGCCAGCAGCACCCAATCAGGGTCCGGGGAG. This encodes CASSTQSGSGE. The full CDR3 sequence reads CASSTQSGSGELFF. The rearrangement links TRBV11-2 to TRBJ2-2; D might be TRBD1 (5 bases). Sequencing ends 3 residues short of the CDR3 end; the germline J gene provides the rest. Germline values: CDR1 SGHAT, CDR2 FQNNGV. V was trimmed by 5 bases and J by 6 bases, leaving 13 bases between them. The CDR3 has 14 amino acids.

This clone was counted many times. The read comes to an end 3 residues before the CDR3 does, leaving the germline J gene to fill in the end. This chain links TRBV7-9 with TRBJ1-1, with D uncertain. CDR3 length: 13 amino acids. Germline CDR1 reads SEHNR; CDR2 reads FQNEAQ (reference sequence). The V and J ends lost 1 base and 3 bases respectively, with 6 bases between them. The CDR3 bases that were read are TGTGCCAGCAGCTTAGTAGTAGACACTGAA. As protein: CASSLVVDTE. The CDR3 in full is CASSLVVDTEAFF.

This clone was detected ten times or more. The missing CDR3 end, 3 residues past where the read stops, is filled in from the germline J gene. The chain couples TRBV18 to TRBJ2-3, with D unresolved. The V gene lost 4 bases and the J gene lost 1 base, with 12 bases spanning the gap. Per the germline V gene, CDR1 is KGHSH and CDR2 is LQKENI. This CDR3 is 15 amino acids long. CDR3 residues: CASSLLPSGTDTQYF. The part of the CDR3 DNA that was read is TGTGCCAGCTCACTCCTTCCCTCTGGCACAGATACG.

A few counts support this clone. The CDR3 DNA, read in part, is TGCGCCAGCGGCCCTTCGGACAGCCCGACGCGCGAG. It yields the protein CASGPSDSPTRE. In full, the CDR3 reads CASGPSDSPTREQYF. The chain uses TRBV5-1 and TRBJ2-7, with a weak D call TRBD1 (6 bases). The read comes to an end 3 residues before the CDR3 does, leaving the germline J gene to fill in the end. V was pared by 7 bases and J by 6 bases, with 23 bases between. This CDR3 comprises 15 residues. Germline assignment: CDR1 SGHRS and CDR2 YFSETQ.

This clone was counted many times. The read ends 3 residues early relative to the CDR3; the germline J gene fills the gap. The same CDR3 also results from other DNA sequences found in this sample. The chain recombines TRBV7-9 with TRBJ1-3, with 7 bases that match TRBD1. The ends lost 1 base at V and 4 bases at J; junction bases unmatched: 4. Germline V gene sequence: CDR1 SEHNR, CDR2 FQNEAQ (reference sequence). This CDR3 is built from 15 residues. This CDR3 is CASSLEGAVGNTIYF. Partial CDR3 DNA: TGTGCCAGCAGCTTAGAGGGGGCAGTAGGAAACACC. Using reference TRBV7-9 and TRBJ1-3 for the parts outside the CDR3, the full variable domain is DTGVSQNPRHKITKRGQNVTFRCDPISEHNRLYWYRQTLGQGPEFLTYFQNEAQLEKSRLLSDRFSAERPKGSFSTLEIQRTEQGDSAMYLCASSLEGAVGNTIYFGEGSWLTVV.

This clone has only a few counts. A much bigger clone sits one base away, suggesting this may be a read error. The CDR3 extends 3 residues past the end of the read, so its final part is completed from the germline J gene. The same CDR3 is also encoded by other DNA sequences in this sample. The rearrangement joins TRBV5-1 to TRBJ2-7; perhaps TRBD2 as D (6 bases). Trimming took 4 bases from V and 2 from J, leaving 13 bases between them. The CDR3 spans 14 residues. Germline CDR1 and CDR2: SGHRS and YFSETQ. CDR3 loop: CASSPAGPTYEQYF. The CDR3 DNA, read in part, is TGCGCCAGCAGCCCCGCGGGGCCCACCTACGAG.

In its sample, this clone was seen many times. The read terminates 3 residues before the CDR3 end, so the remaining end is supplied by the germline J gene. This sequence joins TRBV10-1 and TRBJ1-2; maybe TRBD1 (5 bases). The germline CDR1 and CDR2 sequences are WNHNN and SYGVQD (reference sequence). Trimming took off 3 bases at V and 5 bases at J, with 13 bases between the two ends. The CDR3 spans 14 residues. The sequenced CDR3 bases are TGCGCCAGCAGTGACGGCCAGGGTAGTTATGGC. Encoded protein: CASSDGQGSYG. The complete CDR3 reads CASSDGQGSYGYTF.

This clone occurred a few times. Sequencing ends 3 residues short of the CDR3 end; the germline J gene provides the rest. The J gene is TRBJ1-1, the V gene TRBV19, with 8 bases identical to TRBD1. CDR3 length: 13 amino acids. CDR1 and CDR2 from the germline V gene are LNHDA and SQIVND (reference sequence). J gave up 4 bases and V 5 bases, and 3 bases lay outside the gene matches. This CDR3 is CASSPTGGTEAFF. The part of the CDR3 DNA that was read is TGTGCCAGTAGTCCTACAGGGGGCACTGAA. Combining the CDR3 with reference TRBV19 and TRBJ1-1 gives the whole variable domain DGGITQSPKYLFRKEGQNVTLSCEQNLNHDAMYWYRQDPGQGLRLIYYSQIVNDFQKGDIAEGYSVSREKKESFPLTVTSAQKNPTAFYLCASSPTGGTEAFFGQGTRLTVV.